This T cell receptor (beta chain) was observed in a study of post-analysis software for immune sequencing data. Study observations and caveats: Elevated frequency relative to controls characterized 4 or 5 TRBV segments in patients, TRBV5-6, TRBV5-1 and TRBV20-1 among them.

Unique molecular identifiers were carried by the TCR beta cDNA libraries. Using its own MiXCR run on the PCR reads, TCRdb lists one record per CDR3 protein. The sample contains about 770,000 distinct CDR3 sequences, approximately 44% of which appear only once. A word on this clonotype: Its antigen is unknown.

The length of the CDR3 is 14 residues. Trimming removed 5 bases from V and 14 bases from J, with 23 bases in between. CDR1 is MDHEN, CDR2 SYDVKM, per germline. Sequences were obtained from blood. The source is a girl between 5 and 17 years old with multiple sclerosis. The chain employs TRBV28 and TRBJ2-3; D remains unclear. CDR3 DNA: TGTGCCAGCAGTGGATTGGAGTCAACAGATACACGGTATTTT. Translation gives CASSGLESTDTRYF.